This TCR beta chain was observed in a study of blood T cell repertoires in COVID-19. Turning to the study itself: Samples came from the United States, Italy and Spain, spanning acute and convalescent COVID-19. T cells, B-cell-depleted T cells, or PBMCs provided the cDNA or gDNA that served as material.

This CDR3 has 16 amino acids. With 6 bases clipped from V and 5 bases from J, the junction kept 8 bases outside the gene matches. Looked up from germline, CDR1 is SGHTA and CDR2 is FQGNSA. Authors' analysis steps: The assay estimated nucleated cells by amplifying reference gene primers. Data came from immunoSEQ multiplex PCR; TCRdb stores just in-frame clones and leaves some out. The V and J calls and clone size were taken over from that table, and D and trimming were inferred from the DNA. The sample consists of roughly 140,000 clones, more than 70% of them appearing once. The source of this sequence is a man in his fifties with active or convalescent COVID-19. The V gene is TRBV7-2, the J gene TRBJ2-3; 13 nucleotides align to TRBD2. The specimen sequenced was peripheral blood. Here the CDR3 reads CASRKTGTSGIDTQYF. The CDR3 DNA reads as TGTGCCAGCAGAAAGACCGGGACTAGCGGGATAGATACGCAGTATTTT.